A selection of T cell receptor beta chains follows, all from one sample in a study of human thymus T cells. The method was immunoSEQ multiplex PCR; TCRdb's version includes in-frame clones alone and lacks a portion of them. The data show about 120,000 clones, around 96% seen once. Sample: thymus tissue. All receptors come from a boy younger than two with a congenital heart defect but otherwise immunologically healthy. CDR3s include the opening cysteine and the closing phenylalanine or tryptophan. Expanded clones get a size class; other rows say once, few or many, or leave the size out.

clone_size,v_call,cdr3_length,j_call,cdr3_aa
NA,TRBV11-2,14,TRBJ1-6,CASSLQGRNSPLHF
NA,TRBV13,16,TRBJ2-2,CASSRTRTGGAGELFF
NA,TRBV2,15,TRBJ1-5,CASSVRQVRNQPQHF
NA,TRBV12-2,17,TRBJ2-1,CASRHYSRDRNHNEQFF
NA,TRBV6-5,14,TRBJ2-7,CASSYDRGLREQYF
NA,TRBV18,19,TRBJ2-6,CASSPPEGYILSGANVLTF
NA,TRBV6-1,14,TRBJ1-1,CATETGGVNTEAFF
NA,TRBV5-6,16,TRBJ2-7,CASSSLAGQGTYEQYF
NA,TRBV28,14,TRBJ1-1,CASSPQGEYTEAFF
NA,TRBV5-6,13,TRBJ2-7,CASSFQGRAGKYF
NA,TRBV27,12,TRBJ2-2,CASSGGAGELFF
NA,TRBV29-1,13,TRBJ2-3,CSARGQGSDTQYF
once,TRBV7-2,14,TRBJ2-3,CASSFGLSGDTQYF
NA,TRBV9,16,TRBJ2-3,CASSVAPGLRTDTQYF
NA,TRBV27,13,TRBJ1-1,CASSLQGYTEAFF
NA,TRBV18,15,TRBJ2-1,CASSPRWGTYNEQFF
NA,TRBV5-1,14,TRBJ2-5,CASSLARGRETQYF
NA,TRBV6-1,18,TRBJ1-6,CASSEFHAGRAANSPLHF
NA,TRBV30,14,TRBJ1-3,CAWRGGGSGNTIYF
NA,TRBV10-3,18,TRBJ2-2,CAISESGGTAGDTGELFF
NA,TRBV4-1,18,TRBJ2-5,CASSQGADYLGKQETQYF
NA,TRBV27,15,TRBJ2-5,CASSPHRGQEETQYF
NA,TRBV4-1,14,TRBJ1-2,CASSHPGSDYGYTF
NA,TRBV6-1,18,TRBJ2-3,CASSEAGRRQGAGDTQYF
NA,TRBV28,17,TRBJ2-2,CASRWLFRTGTTGELFF
NA,TRBV28,16,TRBJ1-5,CASSPIPTEPNQPQHF
NA,TRBV27,15,TRBJ2-4,CASSMDLLAKNIQYF
NA,TRBV11-2,16,TRBJ1-6,CASSSGPGQINSPLHF
NA,TRBV18,15,TRBJ2-1,CASSPGFQSYNEQFF
NA,TRBV11-3,14,TRBJ2-7,CASSPPYTSYEQYF
NA,TRBV5-8,15,TRBJ1-4,CASSSSGGTNEKLFF
NA,TRBV4-1,21,TRBJ2-1,CASSHQRLGLAGGQSYNEQFF
NA,TRBV7-2,15,TRBJ2-7,CASSPDRAFSYEQYF
NA,TRBV11-2,16,TRBJ2-7,CASRFRGPRSSYEQYF
NA,TRBV15,15,TRBJ2-7,CATSRVPGAIYEQYF
NA,TRBV18,16,TRBJ2-3,CASSPRVAGAPDTQYF
NA,TRBV4-3,14,TRBJ1-2,CASSHERGNYGYTF
NA,TRBV4-2,14,TRBJ2-1,CASSQAGSSNEQFF
once,TRBV7-9,15,TRBJ1-5,CASKHTRDRNQPQHF
NA,TRBV11-3,14,TRBJ2-3,CASSLEAGEDTQYF
NA,TRBV29-1,17,TRBJ1-6,CSPRGKGSRDPDSPLHF
NA,TRBV28,14,TRBJ2-7,CASSYQLGGYEQYF
once,TRBV28,15,TRBJ1-5,CASSFQGAGNQPQHF
NA,TRBV19,17,TRBJ1-1,CASSLTHIKDREPEAFF
once,TRBV7-9,17,TRBJ2-3,CASSSPTSGASTDTQYF
NA,TRBV7-2,12,TRBJ1-4,CASSWGFEKLFF
NA,TRBV4-2,13,TRBJ1-1,CASSQDVGGGAFF
NA,TRBV5-1,14,TRBJ2-3,CANDRRVETDTQYF
NA,TRBV6-1,14,TRBJ1-1,CASSESPGSTEAFF
NA,TRBV4-1,16,TRBJ1-4,CASSQALPGEIEKLFF
NA,TRBV11-3,17,TRBJ2-5,CASSFRLAGGPWETQYF
once,TRBV14,15,TRBJ2-2,CASSPGTGDTGELFF
NA,TRBV15,12,TRBJ2-7,CATSSVGGEQYF
NA,TRBV5-5,13,TRBJ2-7,CASSRTGFYEQYF
NA,TRBV19,16,TRBJ1-2,CASSKPPGQGRNGYTF
once,TRBV11-2,11,TRBJ1-4,CASGKNEKLFF
NA,TRBV11-3,15,TRBJ2-7,CASSLAVGSSYEQYF
NA,TRBV7-6,13,TRBJ1-1,CASSPYGDTEAFF
NA,TRBV7-2,19,TRBJ2-5,CASSLAIRASGGPQETQYF
NA,TRBV4-2,18,TRBJ2-2,CASSPLSVIAGVTGELFF